This is a list of T cell receptor beta chains from one sample in a study of monozygotic twins with inflammatory bowel disease. TCRdb reanalyzed the 5' RACE reads, giving one entry per CDR3 protein sequence and no DNA. The sample table sets out about 300,000 distinct CDR3 sequences. Material: blood. These receptors were obtained from a human donor with ulcerative colitis or Crohn's disease, or a healthy co-twin of an affected twin (not recorded which). The CDR3 runs from the conserved cysteine through the conserved F or W.

J gene: TRBJ2-4; V gene: TRBV5-5; CDR3 protein: CASSGQPGSLAKNIQYF
J gene: TRBJ2-3; V gene: TRBV7-2; CDR3 protein: CASSKGTSTDTQYF
J gene: TRBJ1-5; V gene: TRBV20-1; CDR3 protein: CSARPGLNNQPQHF
J gene: TRBJ1-4; V gene: TRBV18; CDR3 protein: CASTPAAHEKLFF
J gene: TRBJ2-4; V gene: TRBV7-2; CDR3 protein: CASSQFGWNIQYF
J gene: TRBJ2-7; V gene: TRBV29-1; CDR3 protein: CSVEFSGFEQYF
J gene: TRBJ2-5; V gene: TRBV2; CDR3 protein: CASSPIGGGAETQYF
J gene: TRBJ2-6; V gene: TRBV7-9; CDR3 protein: CASKAAGANVLTF
J gene: TRBJ2-3; V gene: TRBV12-3/TRBV12-4; CDR3 protein: CTSSLWTDTQYF
J gene: TRBJ2-3; V gene: TRBV18; CDR3 protein: CASSLNVGNTDTQYF
J gene: TRBJ2-5; V gene: TRBV7-3; CDR3 protein: CASRRQPGTQETQYF
J gene: TRBJ1-2; V gene: TRBV5-1; CDR3 protein: CASSSGTTANYGYTF
J gene: TRBJ1-1; V gene: TRBV5-1; CDR3 protein: CASSSRQSMNTEAFF
J gene: TRBJ2-5; V gene: TRBV4-3; CDR3 protein: CASSQDDSETQYF
J gene: TRBJ2-1; V gene: TRBV24-1; CDR3 protein: CATSDLNSTYNEQFF
J gene: TRBJ2-7; V gene: TRBV27; CDR3 protein: CASSLSSRGGYEQYF
J gene: TRBJ2-5; V gene: TRBV29-1; CDR3 protein: CSVEVLRGETQYF
J gene: TRBJ2-7; V gene: TRBV12-3/TRBV12-4; CDR3 protein: CASSIRQVAYEQYF
J gene: TRBJ1-2; V gene: TRBV6-6; CDR3 protein: CASLTDNYGYTF
J gene: TRBJ2-5; V gene: TRBV24-1; CDR3 protein: CATSAEYRETQYF
J gene: TRBJ2-3; V gene: TRBV7-2; CDR3 protein: CASSLGRGVTDTQYF
J gene: TRBJ2-5; V gene: TRBV4-3; CDR3 protein: CASSQGRWETQYF
J gene: TRBJ1-5; V gene: TRBV5-8; CDR3 protein: CASRRAPNQPQHF
J gene: TRBJ2-5; V gene: TRBV20-1; CDR3 protein: CSARDLTGVETQYF
J gene: TRBJ1-5; V gene: TRBV18; CDR3 protein: CASSPTTGRSQPQHF
J gene: TRBJ2-7; V gene: TRBV2; CDR3 protein: CASSGRGTPYEQYF
J gene: TRBJ2-7; V gene: TRBV18; CDR3 protein: CASSRNLGSYESYEQYF
J gene: TRBJ1-3; V gene: TRBV20-1; CDR3 protein: CSAARGQSGNTIYF
J gene: TRBJ1-1; V gene: TRBV7-6; CDR3 protein: CASSAHRATLEINTEAFF
J gene: TRBJ1-6; V gene: TRBV6-1; CDR3 protein: CASRTGYNSPLHF
J gene: TRBJ1-6; V gene: TRBV23-1; CDR3 protein: CASSPDSTENSPLHF
J gene: TRBJ2-2; V gene: TRBV11-2; CDR3 protein: CASSSPREGTGELFF
J gene: TRBJ2-7; V gene: TRBV25-1; CDR3 protein: CASSDYSLSSYEQYF
J gene: TRBJ1-5; V gene: TRBV19; CDR3 protein: CASSLRTGQNQPQHF
J gene: TRBJ2-1; V gene: TRBV6-2/TRBV6-3; CDR3 protein: CASTQTASGYNEQFF
J gene: TRBJ1-5; V gene: TRBV7-6; CDR3 protein: CASSRNSNQPQHF
J gene: TRBJ2-7; V gene: TRBV6-1; CDR3 protein: CASRRTVTSYEQYF
J gene: TRBJ2-2; V gene: TRBV7-2; CDR3 protein: CASSLAVIVTNTGELFF
J gene: TRBJ2-1; V gene: TRBV6-5; CDR3 protein: CASSYGQSSYNEQFF
J gene: TRBJ2-1; V gene: TRBV7-9; CDR3 protein: CASSFRGELRPTNEQFF
J gene: TRBJ2-1; V gene: TRBV27; CDR3 protein: CASSLLGGMRNEQFF
J gene: TRBJ2-7; V gene: TRBV30; CDR3 protein: CAWSGTPSYEQYF
J gene: TRBJ2-5; V gene: TRBV27; CDR3 protein: CASSFVAGDEQETQYF
J gene: TRBJ2-1; V gene: TRBV4-3; CDR3 protein: CASSQANLRGGYNEQFF
J gene: TRBJ2-1; V gene: TRBV5-1; CDR3 protein: CASSLFQGPYNEQFF
J gene: TRBJ1-2; V gene: TRBV7-9; CDR3 protein: CASSLGQNNYGYTF
J gene: TRBJ2-3; V gene: TRBV6-5; CDR3 protein: CASSYPTAGPRTDTQYF
J gene: TRBJ2-3; V gene: TRBV7-2; CDR3 protein: CASSLSRAGKPDTQYF
J gene: TRBJ2-5; V gene: TRBV6-5; CDR3 protein: CASSYSGAQPQETQYF